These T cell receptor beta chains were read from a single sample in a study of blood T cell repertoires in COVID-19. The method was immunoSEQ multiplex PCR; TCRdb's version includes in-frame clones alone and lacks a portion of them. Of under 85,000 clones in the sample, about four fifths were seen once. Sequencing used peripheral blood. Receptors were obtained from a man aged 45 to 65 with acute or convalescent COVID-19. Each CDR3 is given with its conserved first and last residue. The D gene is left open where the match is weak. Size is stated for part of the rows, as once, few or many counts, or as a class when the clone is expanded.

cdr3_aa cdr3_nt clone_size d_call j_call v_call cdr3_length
CASSLDQAGEAFF TGTGCCAGCAGCTTAGATCAGGCGGGTGAAGCTTTCTTT few . TRBJ1-1 TRBV11-3 13
CASSSSTRPWDTQYF TGTGCCAGCAGCTCCTCTACCCGCCCCTGGGATACGCAGTATTTT . . TRBJ2-3 TRBV5-8 15
CASSPNRGLKEQYF TGTGCCAGCAGCCCTAACAGGGGGCTGAAGGAGCAGTACTTC once TRBD1 TRBJ2-7 TRBV28 14
CSASKESNTEAFF TGCAGTGCTAGTAAGGAGTCAAACACTGAAGCTTTCTTT . . TRBJ1-1 TRBV20-1 13
CASRTYRGEHTEAFF TGTGCCAGCAGAACCTACCGGGGGGAACACACTGAAGCTTTCTTT . . TRBJ1-1 TRBV6-5 15
CASSELPTGGHYEQYF TGTGCCAGCAGTGAACTACCCACAGGGGGCCATTACGAGCAGTACTTC . TRBD1 TRBJ2-7 TRBV25-1 16
CASSLGQGNHEQYF TGTGCCAGCAGCTTAGGACAGGGGAACCACGAGCAGTACTTC . TRBD1 TRBJ2-7 TRBV7-9 14
CASSPMDREGYGYTF TGTGCCAGCAGTCCGATGGACAGGGAAGGCTATGGCTACACCTTC . TRBD1 TRBJ1-2 TRBV6-5 15
CASSMGLLGISGANVLTF TGTGCCAGTAGTATGGGCTTATTAGGTATCTCTGGGGCCAACGTCCTGACTTTC . . TRBJ2-6 TRBV19 18
CAISRGGPLHF TGTGCCATCAGTCGAGGGGGTCCCCTCCACTTT . . TRBJ1-6 TRBV10-3 11
CAWSVPGGSTDTQYF TGTGCCTGGAGTGTTCCAGGGGGGAGCACAGATACGCAGTATTTT . . TRBJ2-3 TRBV30 15